One sample yielded the 24 T cell receptor beta chains listed below, sequenced in a study of T cell responses to AZD1222 COVID-19 vaccine. The protocol was immunoSEQ multiplex PCR, while the TCRdb copy is restricted to in-frame clones and leaves out a portion. The sample has some 63,000 clones; 84% are singletons. The sequenced sample was peripheral blood, obtained on day 0 of AZD1222 vaccination. These TCRs come from an adult in good health.

V is TRBV11-3 and J is TRBJ1-2; TRBD1 is a possible D gene (5 bases). The V and J ends lost 4 bases and 8 bases respectively, with 17 bases between them. The CDR3 consists of 14 residues. Germline V gene sequence: CDR1 SGHNT, CDR2 YENEEA. The CDR3 bases are TGTGCCAGCAGCTCGAATGTAGACAGTCTGGGCTACACCTTC. This encodes CASSSNVDSLGYTF.

This rearrangement joins TRBV7-2 to TRBJ2-3; D is possibly TRBD1 (7 bases). V was shortened by 3 bases and J by 2 bases, with 18 bases between the two germline ends. The CDR3 has 17 amino acids. The germline V gene has CDR1 SGHTA and CDR2 FQGNSA. DNA of the CDR3: TGTGCCAGCAGCTTTCGACAGGGTCGGGGGTACACAGATACGCAGTATTTT. It yields the protein CASSFRQGRGYTDTQYF.

This chain connects TRBV7-2 to TRBJ2-1, with a weak D call TRBD2 (6 bases). Germline V lookup: CDR1 SGHTA, CDR2 FQGNSA. With 1 base removed from V and 3 bases from J, the gap between germline ends came to 7 bases. This CDR3 has 14 residues. CDR3 nucleotides: TGTGCCAGCAGCTTAGGGAGGGTCTACAATGAGCAGTTCTTC. Its protein is CASSLGRVYNEQFF.

The J gene is TRBJ2-3, the V gene TRBV11-3, with 12 bases matching TRBD2. This CDR3 spans 16 amino acids. V shed 4 bases and J 0 bases; nucleotides not matched to a gene: 2. In germline, CDR1 is SGHNT, CDR2 YENEEA. The CDR3 sequence: CASSSGTSGSTDTQYF. The CDR3 DNA sequence: TGTGCCAGCAGCTCCGGGACTAGCGGGAGCACAGATACGCAGTATTTT. Filled out from reference TRBV11-3 and TRBJ2-3, the complete variable domain reads EAGVVQSPRYKIIEKKQPVAFWCNPISGHNTLYWYLQNLGQGPELLIRYENEEAVDDSQLPKDRFSAERLKGVDSTLKIQPAELGDSAVYLCASSSGTSGSTDTQYFGPGTRLTVL.

This clone was seen once. The chain is built from TRBV5-4 and TRBJ2-7; 9 nucleotides agree with TRBD1. Germline-derived CDR1 and CDR2 are SGHNT and YYREEE (reference sequence). This CDR3 is built from 16 residues. Here the CDR3 reads CAWGQGSPGGLYEQYF. The CDR3 bases are TGTGCGTGGGGACAGGGCTCCCCGGGAGGACTCTACGAGCAGTACTTC.

This sequence joins TRBV19 and TRBJ1-1; perhaps TRBD1 as D (5 bases). Trimming pared 1 base from V and 1 base from J, leaving 10 bases between. This CDR3 region has 15 residues. CDR1 and CDR2 from the germline V gene are LNHDA and SQIVND (reference sequence). The CDR3 loop is CASSIVGGTNTEAFF. CDR3 DNA: TGTGCCAGTAGTATAGTGGGGGGAACGAACACTGAAGCTTTCTTT.

The CDR3 here is CASTKGGGRNNQPQHF. In DNA form, the CDR3 reads TGTGCCAGTACGAAGGGGGGGGGCCGAAATAATCAGCCCCAGCATTTT. V is TRBV19 and J is TRBJ1-5; D may be TRBD1 (6 bases). The CDR3 is made up of 16 amino acids. Trimming left V 7 bases short and J 4 bases short, with 20 bases between. CDR1 LNHDA and CDR2 SQIVND come from the germline V gene (reference sequence).

The chain uses TRBV2 and TRBJ2-7, with 7 bases lining up with TRBD1. The germline V gene has CDR1 SNHLY and CDR2 FYNNEI. The CDR3 is 15 amino acids. Trimming removed 3 bases from V and 0 bases from J; junction bases left unmatched: 5. The DNA for the CDR3 is TGTGCCAGCAGTGACTCCGGGACAGTCTCCTACGAGCAGTACTTC. The encoded protein is CASSDSGTVSYEQYF. The full variable domain, in which reference TRBV2 and TRBJ2-7 provide the parts outside the CDR3, is EPEVTQTPSHQVTQMGQEVILRCVPISNHLYFYWYRQILGQKVEFLVSFYNNEISEKSEIFDDQFSVERPDGSNFTLKIRSTKLEDSAMYFCASSDSGTVSYEQYFGPGTRLTVT.

CDR3 in DNA: TGTGCCAGCACCACAGGGGGGGCCGGAGAGACCCAGTACTTC. This sequence encodes CASTTGGAGETQYF. The chain uses TRBV11-1 and TRBJ2-5; TRBD1 is a possible D gene (8 bases). Trimming took off 7 bases at V and 4 bases at J, with 16 bases between the two ends. There are 14 residues in the CDR3. Germline CDR1 and CDR2: SGHAT and FQDESV (reference sequence). The full variable domain, completed using reference TRBV11-1 and TRBJ2-5, is EAEVAQSPRYKITEKSQAVAFWCDPISGHATLYWYRQILGQGPELLVQFQDESVVDDSQLPKDRFSAERLKGVDSTLKIQPAELGDSAMYLCASTTGGAGETQYFGPGTRLLVL.

The chain combines TRBV14 with TRBJ2-2; the match to TRBD1 covers 7 bases. The germline V gene encodes CDR1 SGHDN and CDR2 FVKESK. The CDR3 runs 15 residues. V lost 6 bases to trimming and J lost 10 bases; unmatched junction nucleotides: 14. CDR3 nucleotides: TGTGCCAGCAGTTCAAGGACGGGACAGAGGGCGGAGCTGTTTTTT. Its translation is CASSSRTGQRAELFF.

This rearrangement joins TRBV28 to TRBJ2-7, with D perhaps matching TRBD1 (5 bases). This CDR3 region has 14 residues. V lost 11 bases and J lost 0, with 17 bases in between. Germline V gives CDR1 MDHEN, CDR2 SYDVKM. The CDR3 sequence: CAAGRESSSYEQYF. The CDR3 bases are TGTGCCGCAGGCAGGGAATCAAGCTCCTACGAGCAGTACTTC. Full variable domain (remainder filled in from reference TRBV28 and TRBJ2-7): DVKVTQSSRYLVKRTGEKVFLECVQDMDHENMFWYRQDPGLGLRLIYFSYDVKMKEKGDIPEGYSVSREKKERFSLILESASTNQTSMYLCAAGRESSSYEQYFGPGTRLTVT.

This clone was counted once. The genes are TRBV2 and TRBJ2-1; D not certain. CDR1 is SNHLY, CDR2 FYNNEI, per germline. This CDR3 has 12 residues. Trimming removed 6 bases from V and 9 bases from J, with 12 bases in between. The CDR3 DNA is TGTGCCAGCAGCCGGCCTAGAGCTGAGCAGTTCTTC. Amino acids: CASSRPRAEQFF.

The gene calls are TRBV6-2 or TRBV6-3 and TRBJ1-6; D is unclear. CDR3 length equals 13 residues. Trimming removed 0 bases from V and 6 bases from J, with 3 bases in between. Germline V gives CDR1 MNHEY, CDR2 SVGEGT. The DNA for the CDR3 is TGTGCCAGCAGTTACTCGGTTAATTCACCCCTCCACTTT. It yields the protein CASSYSVNSPLHF.

This chain uses TRBV18 with TRBJ1-1; no firm D call. Trimming removed 4 bases at V and 6 bases at J, with 15 bases between. The CDR3 runs 14 residues. Germline assignment: CDR1 KGHSH and CDR2 LQKENI. The CDR3 DNA sequence: TGTGCCAGCTCACGGGGATCGGGCGGTGCTGAAGCTTTCTTT. Its translation: CASSRGSGGAEAFF.

The chain links TRBV6-2 or TRBV6-3 to TRBJ2-7; tentatively, D is TRBD2 (6 bases). Trimming left V 4 bases short and J 9 bases short, with 13 bases between. CDR3 length: 12 residues. Germline CDR1 MNHEY, CDR2 SVGEGT. The CDR3 region has the DNA TGTGCCAGCAGTTCCCAAGGACTAAGGCAGTACTTC. It yields the protein CASSSQGLRQYF.

This sequence joins TRBV4-2 and TRBJ2-2, with D tentatively TRBD1 (6 bases). The germline V and J ends were trimmed by 0 bases and 1 base, with 9 bases remaining between them. Germline-derived CDR1 and CDR2 are LGHNA and YNFKEQ. This CDR3 has 16 amino acids. The CDR3 sequence is CASSQDKGENTGELFF. The CDR3 bases are TGTGCCAGCAGCCAAGATAAGGGGGAGAACACCGGGGAGCTGTTTTTT.

The V call is TRBV6-2 or TRBV6-3, the J call TRBJ1-1; D is unclear. V was cut by 5 bases and J by 2 bases, with 18 bases left in between. Germline CDR1 is MNHEY and CDR2 is SVGEGT. The CDR3 has 16 residues. CDR3 sequence (DNA): TGTGCCAGCAGTACTGACACGCTGGGGTTTAACACTGAAGCTTTCTTT. Protein: CASSTDTLGFNTEAFF.

CDR3 protein: CASSLRMREGQPQHF. DNA for the CDR3: TGCGCCAGCAGCCTCAGGATGAGGGAAGGTCAGCCCCAGCATTTT. The chain has TRBV4-3 and TRBJ1-5; D ambiguous. V gave up 4 bases and J gave up 6 bases, with 16 bases separating them. Germline CDR1 reads LGHNA; CDR2 reads YSLEER. The CDR3 totals 15 residues.

The chain joins TRBV11-2 to TRBJ2-1; 10 bases are shared with TRBD1. Germline lookup yields CDR1 SGHAT and CDR2 FQNNGV. This CDR3 region has 15 residues. V trimming: 5 bases; J trimming: 0 bases; junction bases outside the gene matches: 1. The CDR3 sequence is CASSRTGGSYNEQFF. CDR3 coding DNA: TGTGCCAGCAGCCGGACAGGGGGCTCCTACAATGAGCAGTTCTTC.

The chain links TRBV18 to TRBJ1-1; TRBD1 might be the D (6 bases). Trimming removed 3 bases at V and 4 bases at J, with 12 bases between. Germline loops: CDR1 KGHSH, CDR2 LQKENI. The CDR3 spans 14 residues. The CDR3 loop reads CASSPYGQLTEAFF. The CDR3, as DNA: TGTGCCAGCTCACCCTACGGACAGCTCACTGAAGCTTTCTTT.

The genes are TRBV27 and TRBJ2-7, with 7 positions matching TRBD1. This CDR3 is 15 amino acids long. V was pared by 5 bases and J by 3 bases, with 10 bases of the junction left unmatched. CDR1 MNHEY and CDR2 SMNVEV come from the germline V gene (reference sequence). CDR3 residues: CASSLKYGQVYEQYF. CDR3 in DNA: TGTGCCAGCAGTCTGAAATACGGACAGGTCTACGAGCAGTACTTC.

V and J are TRBV4-3 and TRBJ2-3, with a weak D call TRBD1 (6 bases). Trimming removed 4 bases at V and 6 bases at J, with 20 bases between. This CDR3 is built from 16 residues. Per the germline V gene, CDR1 is LGHNA and CDR2 is YSLEER. The CDR3 nucleotides are TGCGCCAGCAGCCTCGTGAGGGGGAACCGTGGCGATACGCAGTATTTT. It is translated as CASSLVRGNRGDTQYF.

V and J are TRBV7-9 and TRBJ1-1, with a tentative D call TRBD1 (6 bases). This CDR3 has 13 residues. CDR1 and CDR2 from the germline V gene are SEHNR and FQNEAQ (reference sequence). V was cut by 3 bases and J by 5 bases, with 10 bases left in between. CDR3 in amino acids: CASSFTGSTEAFF. CDR3 nucleotides: TGTGCCAGCAGCTTTACAGGGTCGACTGAAGCTTTCTTT.

This chain connects TRBV6-5 to TRBJ1-5; no reliable D call. With 0 bases removed from V and 5 bases from J, the gap between germline ends came to 11 bases. In germline, CDR1 is MNHEY, CDR2 SVGAGI. This CDR3 has 15 residues. The DNA of the CDR3 is TGTGCCAGCAGTTACTCGGCGGGGTCAGATCAGCCCCAGCATTTT. Protein sequence: CASSYSAGSDQPQHF.